This T cell receptor (beta chain) was sequenced for a study of T cells in Graves' hyperthyroidism and ophthalmopathy. Germline-derived CDR1 and CDR2 are MDHEN and SYDVKM. The CDR3 is 15 amino acids. V gave up 5 bases and J gave up 1 base, with 12 bases separating them. About this clonotype: The antigen is not known.

Study-wide findings and caveats: A model of 13 V-J features distinguished ophthalmopathy from stable hyperthyroidism.

Amplified TCR beta CDR3 regions derived from RNA transcripts. When the TCR CDR3 underwent first-round RT-PCR, the HTBI primer set was used. MiXCR, applied by TCRdb to the multiplex PCR reads, yields one record per CDR3 protein. The data hold hundreds of thousands of distinct CDR3 sequences, with 14% observed a single time. The origin of this receptor is a woman aged 18-29 years with Graves' hyperthyroidism. The chain uses TRBV28 and TRBJ2-4, with TRBD1 as a possible D gene (6 bases). Sequencing used blood. The CDR3 protein is CASSVDRTAKNIQYF. Here the CDR3 DNA reads TGTGCCAGCAGTGTGGACAGAACCGCCAAAAACATTCAGTACTTC.